These 3 T cell receptor beta chains share one sample of origin, sequenced in a study of OX40 agonist ivuxolimab in advanced cancers. The method was immunoSEQ multiplex PCR; TCRdb's version includes in-frame clones alone and lacks a portion of them. Among 60,000 to 80,000 clones listed, 89% were seen once. The sequencing used CD4+ or CD8+ T cells sorted from blood, collected in a trial of the OX40 agonist ivuxolimab. The origin of the receptors is an adult with an advanced solid tumor such as melanoma, head and neck, liver or kidney cancer.

This clone was detected many times. Within the sample, other DNA sequences also encode this same CDR3. The chain links TRBV14 to TRBJ2-7; 8 bases fit TRBD1. Germline V lookup: CDR1 SGHDN, CDR2 FVKESK. The CDR3 sequence is 17 residues long. The J segment lost 2 bases and the V segment lost 1 base, leaving 10 bases of the junction unmatched. The CDR3 sequence: CASSQAPGGSLPYEQYF. DNA for the CDR3: TGTGCCAGCAGCCAAGCACCAGGGGGCTCCCTCCCCTACGAGCAGTACTTC. The full variable domain, its missing parts supplied by reference TRBV14 and TRBJ2-7, is EAGVTQFPSHSVIEKGQTVTLRCDPISGHDNLYWYRRVMGKEIKFLLHFVKESKQDESGMPNNRFLAERTGGTYSTLKVQPAELEDSGVYFCASSQAPGGSLPYEQYFGPGTRLTVT.

This chain joins TRBV19 and TRBJ2-3; D uncertain. Trimming pared 5 bases from V and 6 bases from J, leaving 12 bases between. Germline V gene sequence: CDR1 LNHDA, CDR2 SQIVND (reference sequence). This CDR3 is 13 amino acids long. CDR3 sequence: CASSDRMGDTQYF. Here the CDR3 DNA reads TGTGCCAGTAGTGATAGAATGGGTGATACGCAGTATTTT.

The chain recombines TRBV5-6 with TRBJ1-5; D not resolved. Trimming removed 0 bases at V and 6 bases at J, with 13 bases between. Looked up from germline, CDR1 is SGHDT and CDR2 is YYEEEE. This CDR3 region has 15 residues. CDR3 amino acids: CASSLGRGEFQPQHF. In DNA form, the CDR3 reads TGTGCCAGCAGCTTGGGACGCGGGGAATTTCAGCCCCAGCATTTT.